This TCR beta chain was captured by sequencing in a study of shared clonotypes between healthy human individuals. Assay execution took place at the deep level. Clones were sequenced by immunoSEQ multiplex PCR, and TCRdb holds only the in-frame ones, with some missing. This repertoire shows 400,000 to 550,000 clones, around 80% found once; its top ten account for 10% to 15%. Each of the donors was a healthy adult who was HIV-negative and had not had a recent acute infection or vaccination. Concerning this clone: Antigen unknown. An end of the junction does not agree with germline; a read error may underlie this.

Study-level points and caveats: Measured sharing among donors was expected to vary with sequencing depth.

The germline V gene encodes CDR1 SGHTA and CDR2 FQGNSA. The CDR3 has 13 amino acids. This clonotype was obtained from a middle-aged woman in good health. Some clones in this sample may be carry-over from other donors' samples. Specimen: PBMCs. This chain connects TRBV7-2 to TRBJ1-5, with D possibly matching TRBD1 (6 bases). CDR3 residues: CASSISRQGPRHF. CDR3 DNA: TGTGCCAGCTCAATAAGTCGGCAGGGGCCCCGGCATTTT.